The subject of this entry is one T cell receptor beta chain. In the original analysis: Estimated nucleated cell counts came from reference gene primer amplification. Profiled with immunoSEQ multiplex PCR; TCRdb holds only in-frame clones, not every one. That table gives V, J and clone size, and the DNA gave D and trimming. This table has some 240,000 clones, 75% to 90% appearing once. Residents of under 25 US areas, aged roughly 18 to 89 years, made up the participants. The J segment lost 6 bases and the V segment lost 5 bases, leaving 3 bases of the junction unmatched. Germline lookup yields CDR1 MNHEY and CDR2 SMNVEV (reference sequence). The CDR3 has 13 amino acids. This record belongs to a study of blood T cell repertoires in COVID-19. Across the whole study: Spain, Italy and the United States supplied samples that represented acute and convalescent COVID-19. T cells, B-cell-depleted T cells, or PBMCs supplied cDNA or gDNA.

The receptor's source is a woman aged 35 to 49 with acute COVID-19. The sample consisted of PBMCs or T cells enriched from blood (not recorded which). The J gene is TRBJ1-4, the V gene TRBV27, with TRBD1 identical over 7 bases. The CDR3 sequence: CASSRQGYEKLFF. CDR3 bases: TGTGCCAGCAGTAGACAGGGATATGAAAAACTGTTTTTT.